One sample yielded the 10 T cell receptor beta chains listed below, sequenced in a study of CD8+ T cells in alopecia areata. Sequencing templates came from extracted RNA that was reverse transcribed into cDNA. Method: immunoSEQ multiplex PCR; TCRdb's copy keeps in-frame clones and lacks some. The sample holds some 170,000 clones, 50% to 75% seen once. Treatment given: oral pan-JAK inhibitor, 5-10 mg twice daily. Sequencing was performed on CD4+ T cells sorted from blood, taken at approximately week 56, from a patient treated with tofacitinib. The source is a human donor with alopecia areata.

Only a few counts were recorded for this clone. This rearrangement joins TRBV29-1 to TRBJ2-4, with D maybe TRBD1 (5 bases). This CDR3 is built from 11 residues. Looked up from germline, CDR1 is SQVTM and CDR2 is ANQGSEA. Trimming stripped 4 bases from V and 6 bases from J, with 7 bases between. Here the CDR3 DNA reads TGCAGCGTTGTGCAGGGAAACATTCAGTACTTC. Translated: CSVVQGNIQYF.

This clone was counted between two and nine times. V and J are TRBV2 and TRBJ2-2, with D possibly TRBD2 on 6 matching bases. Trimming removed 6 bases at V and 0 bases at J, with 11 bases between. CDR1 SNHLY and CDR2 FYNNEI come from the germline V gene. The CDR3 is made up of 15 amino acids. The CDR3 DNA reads TGTGCCAGCAGAGTCGGACTAACGAACACCGGGGAGCTGTTTTTT. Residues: CASRVGLTNTGELFF.

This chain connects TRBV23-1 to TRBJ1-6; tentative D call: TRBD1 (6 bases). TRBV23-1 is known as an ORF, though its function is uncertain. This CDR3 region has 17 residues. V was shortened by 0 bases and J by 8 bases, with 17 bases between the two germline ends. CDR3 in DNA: TGCGCCAGCAGTCAATCGGAAAGGACAGTAGGGGATTCACCCCTCCACTTT. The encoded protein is CASSQSERTVGDSPLHF.

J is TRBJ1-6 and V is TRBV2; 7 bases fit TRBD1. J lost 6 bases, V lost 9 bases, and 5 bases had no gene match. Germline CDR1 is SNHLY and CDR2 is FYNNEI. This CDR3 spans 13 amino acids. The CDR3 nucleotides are TGTGCCAGTTTCCGGGACAGTAATTCACCCCTCCACTTT. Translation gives CASFRDSNSPLHF. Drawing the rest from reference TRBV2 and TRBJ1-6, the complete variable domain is EPEVTQTPSHQVTQMGQEVILRCVPISNHLYFYWYRQILGQKVEFLVSFYNNEISEKSEIFDDQFSVERPDGSNFTLKIRSTKLEDSAMYFCASFRDSNSPLHFGNGTRLTVT.

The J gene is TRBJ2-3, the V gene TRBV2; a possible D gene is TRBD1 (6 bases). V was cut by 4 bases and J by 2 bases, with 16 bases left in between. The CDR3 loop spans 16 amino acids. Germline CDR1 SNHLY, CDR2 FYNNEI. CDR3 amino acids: CASSVVQTGPTDTQYF. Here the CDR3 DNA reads TGTGCCAGCAGTGTCGTCCAAACAGGGCCCACAGATACGCAGTATTTT. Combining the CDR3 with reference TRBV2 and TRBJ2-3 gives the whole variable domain EPEVTQTPSHQVTQMGQEVILRCVPISNHLYFYWYRQILGQKVEFLVSFYNNEISEKSEIFDDQFSVERPDGSNFTLKIRSTKLEDSAMYFCASSVVQTGPTDTQYFGPGTRLTVL.

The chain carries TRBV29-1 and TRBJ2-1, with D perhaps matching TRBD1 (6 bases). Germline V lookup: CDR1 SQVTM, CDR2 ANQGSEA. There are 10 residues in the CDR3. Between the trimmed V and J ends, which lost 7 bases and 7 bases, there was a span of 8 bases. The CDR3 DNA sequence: TGCAGCGCCGGACAGAATGAGCAGTTCTTC. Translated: CSAGQNEQFF.

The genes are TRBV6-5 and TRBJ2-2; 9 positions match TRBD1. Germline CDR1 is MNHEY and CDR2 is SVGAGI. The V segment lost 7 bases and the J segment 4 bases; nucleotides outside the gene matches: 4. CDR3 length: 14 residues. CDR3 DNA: TGTGCCAGCAAGGGGACAGGGAGCACCGGGGAGCTGTTTTTT. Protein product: CASKGTGSTGELFF.

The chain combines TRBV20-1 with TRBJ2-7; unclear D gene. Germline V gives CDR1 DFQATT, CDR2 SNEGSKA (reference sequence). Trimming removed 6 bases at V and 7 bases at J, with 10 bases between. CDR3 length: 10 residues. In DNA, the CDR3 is TGCAGTGCAGGACGTGAAGAGCAGTACTTC. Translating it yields CSAGREEQYF.

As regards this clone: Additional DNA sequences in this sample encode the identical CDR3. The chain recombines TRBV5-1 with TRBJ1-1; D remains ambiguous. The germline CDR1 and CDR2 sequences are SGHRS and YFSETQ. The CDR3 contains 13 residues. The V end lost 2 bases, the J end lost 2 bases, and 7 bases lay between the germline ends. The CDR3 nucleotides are TGCGCCAGCAGCTTAACAGCCAACACTGAAGCTTTCTTT. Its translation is CASSLTANTEAFF.

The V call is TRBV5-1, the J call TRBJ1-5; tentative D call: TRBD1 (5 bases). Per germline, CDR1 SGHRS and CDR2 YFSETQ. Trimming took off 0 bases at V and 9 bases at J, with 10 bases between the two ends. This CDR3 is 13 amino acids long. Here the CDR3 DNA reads TGCGCCAGCAGCTTGGCGGGGCAAAGGCCCCAGCATTTT. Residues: CASSLAGQRPQHF.